A selection of T cell receptor beta chains follows, all from one sample in a study of blood T cell repertoires in COVID-19. Produced via immunoSEQ multiplex PCR; TCRdb's table is partial and in-frame only. The sample shows under 70,000 clones, 88% of them seen only once. The sample comprised peripheral blood. All receptors come from a woman aged 70-85 years with acute or convalescent COVID-19. The CDR3 runs from the conserved cysteine through the conserved F or W.

v_call cdr3_aa
TRBV6-5 CASSVGGNRLYGYTF
TRBV7-2 CASSQNQGIRSSGNTIYF
TRBV7-2 CASSRTGLAGHEQYF
TRBV7-2 CASSLDPYDTQYF
TRBV2 CASSEGGAKGQPQHF
TRBV21-1 CASSKEAGINTGELFF
TRBV30 CAWSPGMDYEQYF
TRBV27 CASSLNREETQYF
TRBV18 CASSDDFGSGNTIYF
TRBV5-1 CASSSGQLSEAFF
TRBV11-3 CASSLGQGGEQYF
TRBV6-5 CASSRVTSGYEQYF
TRBV5-1 CASSHRGRGQGGGETQYF
TRBV5-1 CASSFMTGNTEAFF
TRBV3-1/TRBV3-2 CASRPSGNHSPLHF
TRBV18 CASSSGQGYYEQYF
TRBV7-9 CASSLGGLGYTF
TRBV19 CASSRTGTGVEKLFF
TRBV19 CASRPRKTSYNEQFF
TRBV28 CASRDRVEKLFF
TRBV4-2 CASSQQVGAYNEQFF
TRBV6-1 CASSETGDGYTF
TRBV7-2 CASSLATGTRRGTDTQYF
TRBV27 CASGSGQGNSPLHF
TRBV7-2 CASSPGTGGRQYF
TRBV19 CASEARGAYNSPLHF
TRBV30 CAWSVLSGVYEQYF
TRBV6-2/TRBV6-3 CASSEASGRSYNEQFF
TRBV10-3 CAISEYPGSQPQHF
TRBV2 CASSEVLQGADGYTF
TRBV20-1 CSSGDAPQFF
TRBV18 CASSPPPSGSTDTQYF
TRBV4-1 CASSQETGGNQPQHF
TRBV6-5 CASSRTGYTEAFF
TRBV6-6 CASSFGQGNTGELFF
TRBV7-2 CASSLTGYQNYGYTF
TRBV6-5 CASRAGGLNTEAFF
TRBV7-8 CASSIQGSSTEAFF
TRBV5-1 CASSPYASDTGELFF
TRBV7-9 CASSSQGDWTDTQYF